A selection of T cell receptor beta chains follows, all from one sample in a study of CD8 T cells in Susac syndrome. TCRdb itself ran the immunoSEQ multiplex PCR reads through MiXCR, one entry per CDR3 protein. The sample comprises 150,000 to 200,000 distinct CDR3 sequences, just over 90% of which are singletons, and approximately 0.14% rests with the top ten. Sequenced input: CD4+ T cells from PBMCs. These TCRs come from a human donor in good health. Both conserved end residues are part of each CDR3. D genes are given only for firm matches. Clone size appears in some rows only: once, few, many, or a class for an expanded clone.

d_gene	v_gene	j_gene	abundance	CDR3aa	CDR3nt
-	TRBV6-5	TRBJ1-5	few	CASSYNRAGSNQPQHF	TGTGCCAGCAGTTACAACAGGGCCGGTAGCAATCAGCCCCAGCATTTT
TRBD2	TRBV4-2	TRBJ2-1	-	CASSQDVAGSYNEQFF	TGTGCCAGCAGCCAAGATGTAGCGGGGTCCTACAATGAGCAGTTCTTC
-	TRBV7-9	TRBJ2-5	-	CASSLQGGQETQYF	TGTGCCAGCAGCTTACAGGGTGGCCAAGAGACCCAGTACTTC
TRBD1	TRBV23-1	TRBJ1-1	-	CASSQSNRQGASNTEAFF	TGCGCCAGCAGTCAATCGAATAGACAGGGGGCTTCGAACACTGAAGCTTTCTTT
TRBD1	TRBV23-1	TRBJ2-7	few	CASRDRDSSYEQYF	TGCGCCAGCAGAGACAGGGATTCGTCCTACGAGCAGTACTTC
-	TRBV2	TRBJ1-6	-	CAGKGQYNSPLHF	TGTGCCGGCAAAGGACAGTATAATTCACCCCTCCACTTT
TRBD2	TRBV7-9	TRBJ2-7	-	CASSLSGGASVYEQYF	TGTGCCAGCAGCTTAAGCGGGGGGGCCTCGGTCTACGAGCAGTACTTC
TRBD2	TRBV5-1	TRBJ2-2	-	CASTRRRSGVNTGELFF	TGCGCCAGCACCCGAAGGCGTAGCGGGGTTAACACCGGGGAGCTGTTTTTT
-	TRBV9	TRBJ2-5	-	CASAKGAVETQYF	TGTGCCAGCGCCAAAGGGGCCGTTGAGACCCAGTACTTC
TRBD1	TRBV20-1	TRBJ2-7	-	CSARDRVISYEQYF	TGCAGTGCTCGCGACAGGGTAATCTCCTACGAGCAGTACTTC
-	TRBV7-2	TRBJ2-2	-	CASSPGLFTGELFF	TGTGCCAGCAGCCCCGGACTCTTCACCGGGGAGCTGTTTTTT
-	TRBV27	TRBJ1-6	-	CASSFKGEYSPLHF	TGTGCCAGCAGTTTCAAGGGAGAGTATTCACCCCTCCACTTT
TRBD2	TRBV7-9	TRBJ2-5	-	CASSLVAGLEQETQYF	TGTGCCAGCAGCTTAGTTGCGGGACTAGAGCAAGAGACCCAGTACTTC
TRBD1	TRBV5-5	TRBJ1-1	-	CASSFQDRPNTEAFF	TGTGCCAGCAGCTTTCAGGACAGGCCAAACACTGAAGCTTTCTTT
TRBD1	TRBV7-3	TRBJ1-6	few	CASSPGGQGNSPLHF	TGTGCCAGCAGCCCCGGGGGACAGGGGAATTCACCCCTCCACTTT
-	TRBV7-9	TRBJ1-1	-	CASSLNRNAEAFF	TGTGCCAGCAGCTTGAACAGGAACGCTGAAGCTTTCTTT
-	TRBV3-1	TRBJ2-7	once	CASSHTGSGSSYEQYF	TGTGCCAGCAGCCATACCGGCAGTGGCAGCTCCTACGAGCAGTACTTC
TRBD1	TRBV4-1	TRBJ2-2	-	CASSQPRRTGVKLNTGELFF	TGCGCCAGCAGCCAACCGCGTCGGACAGGGGTAAAATTGAACACCGGGGAGCTGTTTTTT
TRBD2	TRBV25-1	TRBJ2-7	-	CASSDLGTSGSYEQYF	TGTGCCAGCAGTGATTTGGGGACTAGCGGCTCCTACGAGCAGTACTTC
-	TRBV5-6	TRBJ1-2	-	CASSLWQDGYTF	TGTGCCAGCAGCTTGTGGCAGGACGGCTACACCTTC
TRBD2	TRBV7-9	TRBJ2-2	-	CAGPPGLANTGELFF	TGTGCCGGTCCCCCGGGACTAGCGAACACCGGGGAGCTGTTTTTT
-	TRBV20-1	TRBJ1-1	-	CSAKFRQNTEAFF	TGCAGCGCCAAATTTCGACAGAACACTGAAGCTTTCTTT
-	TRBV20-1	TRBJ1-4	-	CSAIDGTNEKLFF	TGCAGTGCCATAGACGGAACTAATGAAAAACTGTTTTTT
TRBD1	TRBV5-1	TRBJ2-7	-	CASSLGQGANEQYF	TGCGCCAGCAGCTTGGGACAGGGGGCAAACGAGCAGTACTTC